Listed below are T cell receptor beta chains from one sample, sequenced in a study of cytomegalovirus exposure and HLA in healthy donors. TCRdb's copy holds only in-frame clones and misses some; the assay was immunoSEQ multiplex PCR. The sample shows 150,000 to 190,000 clones, approximately 77% of them seen only once. The sequenced sample was PBMCs. The receptors originated from a man aged 18 to 30 in good health and CMV-seronegative. Each CDR3 is given with its conserved first and last residue. Each record gives: V gene, clone size, D gene, J gene, CDR3 length, CDR3 DNA, CDR3 protein. D genes are given only for firm matches. Not every row has a clone size; where given, it reads once, few, many or a size class.

v_call: TRBV7-6; clone_size: -; d_call: TRBD1; j_call: TRBJ2-1; cdr3_length: 15; cdr3_nt: TGTGCCAGCACCCTTAGGGCAGGGGGCTGGAGAGAGCAGTTCTTC; cdr3_aa: CASTLRAGGWREQFF
v_call: TRBV5-1; clone_size: -; d_call: TRBD2; j_call: TRBJ2-2; cdr3_length: 19; cdr3_nt: TGCGCCAGCAGCATCCCGACTAGCGGGAGGGCCCCGAACACCGGGGAGCTGTTTTTT; cdr3_aa: CASSIPTSGRAPNTGELFF
v_call: TRBV18; clone_size: -; d_call: -; j_call: TRBJ2-7; cdr3_length: 13; cdr3_nt: TGTGCCAGCTCACTACAGGGCGCGATCGAGCAGTACTTC; cdr3_aa: CASSLQGAIEQYF
v_call: TRBV7-9; clone_size: -; d_call: -; j_call: TRBJ1-5; cdr3_length: 12; cdr3_nt: TGTGCCAGCACAGGCGGGGGTCAGCCCCAGCATTTT; cdr3_aa: CASTGGGQPQHF
v_call: TRBV10-3; clone_size: -; d_call: -; j_call: TRBJ2-3; cdr3_length: 17; cdr3_nt: TGTGCCATCAGTGAGTACAAACAGGGAGGGAGCACAGATACGCAGTATTTT; cdr3_aa: CAISEYKQGGSTDTQYF
v_call: TRBV27; clone_size: once; d_call: -; j_call: TRBJ2-7; cdr3_length: 15; cdr3_nt: TGTGCCAGCAGTTCTTCCGGGACACGGCGGTACGAGCAGTACTTC; cdr3_aa: CASSSSGTRRYEQYF
v_call: TRBV2; clone_size: -; d_call: TRBD1; j_call: TRBJ1-1; cdr3_length: 18; cdr3_nt: TGTGCCAGCAGTCGGGACAGGGGGCTGTTGTTCAGCCGGGCTGAAGCTTTCTTT; cdr3_aa: CASSRDRGLLFSRAEAFF
v_call: TRBV18; clone_size: once; d_call: TRBD2; j_call: TRBJ2-3; cdr3_length: 16; cdr3_nt: TGTGCCAGCTCACCGCGGGAGGTTCTTAGCACAGATACGCAGTATTTT; cdr3_aa: CASSPREVLSTDTQYF
v_call: TRBV6-5; clone_size: -; d_call: -; j_call: TRBJ1-1; cdr3_length: 11; cdr3_nt: TGTGCCAGCGGCATAGAAACTAGTGCTTTCTTT; cdr3_aa: CASGIETSAFF
v_call: TRBV12-5; clone_size: -; d_call: -; j_call: TRBJ1-3; cdr3_length: 18; cdr3_nt: TGTGCTAGTGGTTTGGTACTCGACAGGTTCACCTCTGGAAACACCATATATTTT; cdr3_aa: CASGLVLDRFTSGNTIYF
v_call: TRBV6-5; clone_size: -; d_call: -; j_call: TRBJ2-2; cdr3_length: 13; cdr3_nt: TGTGCCAGCAGTTACGTAAACACCGGGGAGCTGTTTTTT; cdr3_aa: CASSYVNTGELFF
v_call: TRBV5-1; clone_size: -; d_call: TRBD1; j_call: TRBJ1-6; cdr3_length: 17; cdr3_nt: TGCGCCAGCAGCTTGGCCGTAGGGGGCAGGCGGAATTCACCCCTCCACTTT; cdr3_aa: CASSLAVGGRRNSPLHF
v_call: TRBV6-5; clone_size: -; d_call: -; j_call: TRBJ2-5; cdr3_length: 11; cdr3_nt: TGTGCCAGCAGTAGAGGAGAGACCCAGTACTTC; cdr3_aa: CASSRGETQYF
v_call: TRBV5-4; clone_size: few; d_call: -; j_call: TRBJ2-6; cdr3_length: 14; cdr3_nt: TGTGCCAGCAGCTTGGGAGGGGGGGCCAACGTCCTGACTTTC; cdr3_aa: CASSLGGGANVLTF
v_call: TRBV4-3; clone_size: -; d_call: -; j_call: TRBJ2-7; cdr3_length: 15; cdr3_nt: TGCGCCAGCAGCCCGGTCTGGGGACTTACCTACGAGCAGTACTTC; cdr3_aa: CASSPVWGLTYEQYF
v_call: TRBV14; clone_size: -; d_call: -; j_call: TRBJ2-1; cdr3_length: 11; cdr3_nt: TGTGCCAGCAGCCACGAGGGTGAGCAGTTCTTC; cdr3_aa: CASSHEGEQFF